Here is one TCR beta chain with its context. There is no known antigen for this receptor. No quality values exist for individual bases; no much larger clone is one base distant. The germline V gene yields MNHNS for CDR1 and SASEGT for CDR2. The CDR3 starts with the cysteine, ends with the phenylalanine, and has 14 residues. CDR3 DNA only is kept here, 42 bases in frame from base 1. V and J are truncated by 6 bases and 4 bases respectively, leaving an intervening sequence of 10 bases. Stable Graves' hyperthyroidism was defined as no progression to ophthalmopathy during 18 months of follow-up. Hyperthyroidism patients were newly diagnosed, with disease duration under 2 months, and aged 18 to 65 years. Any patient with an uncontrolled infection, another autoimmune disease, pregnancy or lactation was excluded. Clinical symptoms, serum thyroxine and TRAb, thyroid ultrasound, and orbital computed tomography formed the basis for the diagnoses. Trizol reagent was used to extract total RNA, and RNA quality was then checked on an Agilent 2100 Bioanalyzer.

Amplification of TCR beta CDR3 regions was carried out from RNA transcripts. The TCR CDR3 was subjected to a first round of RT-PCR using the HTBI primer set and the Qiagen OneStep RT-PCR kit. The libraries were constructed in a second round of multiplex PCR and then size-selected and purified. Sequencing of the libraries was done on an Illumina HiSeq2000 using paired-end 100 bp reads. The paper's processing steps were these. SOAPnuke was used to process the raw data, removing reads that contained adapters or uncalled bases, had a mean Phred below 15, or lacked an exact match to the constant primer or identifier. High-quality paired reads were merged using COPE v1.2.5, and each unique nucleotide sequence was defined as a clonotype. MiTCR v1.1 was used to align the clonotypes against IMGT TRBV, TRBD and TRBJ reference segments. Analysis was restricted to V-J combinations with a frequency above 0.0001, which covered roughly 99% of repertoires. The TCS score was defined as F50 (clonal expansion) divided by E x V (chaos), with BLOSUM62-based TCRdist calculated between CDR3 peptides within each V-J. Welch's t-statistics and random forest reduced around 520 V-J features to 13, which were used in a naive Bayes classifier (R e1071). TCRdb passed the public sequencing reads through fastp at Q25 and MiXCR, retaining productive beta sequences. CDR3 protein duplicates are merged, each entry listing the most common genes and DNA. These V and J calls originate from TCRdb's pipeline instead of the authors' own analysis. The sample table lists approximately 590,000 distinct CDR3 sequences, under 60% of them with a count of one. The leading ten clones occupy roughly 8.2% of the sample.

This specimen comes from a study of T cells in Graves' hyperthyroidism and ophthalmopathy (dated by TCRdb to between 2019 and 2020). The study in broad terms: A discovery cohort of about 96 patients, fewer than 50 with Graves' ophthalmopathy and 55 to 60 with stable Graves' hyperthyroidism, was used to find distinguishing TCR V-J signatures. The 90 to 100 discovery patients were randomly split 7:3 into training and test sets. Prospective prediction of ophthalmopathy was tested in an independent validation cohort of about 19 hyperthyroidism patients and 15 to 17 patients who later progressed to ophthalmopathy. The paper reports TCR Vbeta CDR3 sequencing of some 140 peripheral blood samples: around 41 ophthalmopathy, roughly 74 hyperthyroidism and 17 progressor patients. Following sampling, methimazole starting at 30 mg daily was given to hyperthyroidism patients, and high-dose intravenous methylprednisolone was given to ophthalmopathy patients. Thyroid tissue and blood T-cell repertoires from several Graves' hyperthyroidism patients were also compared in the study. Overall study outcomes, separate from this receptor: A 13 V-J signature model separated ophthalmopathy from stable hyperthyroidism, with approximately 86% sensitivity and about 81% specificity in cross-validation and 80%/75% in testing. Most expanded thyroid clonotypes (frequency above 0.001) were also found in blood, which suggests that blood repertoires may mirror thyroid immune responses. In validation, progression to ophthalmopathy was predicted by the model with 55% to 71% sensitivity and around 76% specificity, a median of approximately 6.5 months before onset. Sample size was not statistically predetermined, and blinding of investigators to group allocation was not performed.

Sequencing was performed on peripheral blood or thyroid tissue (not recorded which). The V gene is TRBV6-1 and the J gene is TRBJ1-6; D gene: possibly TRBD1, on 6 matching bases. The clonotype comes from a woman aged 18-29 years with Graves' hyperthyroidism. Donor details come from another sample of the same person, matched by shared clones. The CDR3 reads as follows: CASRRQVYNSPLHF. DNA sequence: TGTGCCAGCAGACGACAGGTGTATAATTCACCCCTCCACTTT.